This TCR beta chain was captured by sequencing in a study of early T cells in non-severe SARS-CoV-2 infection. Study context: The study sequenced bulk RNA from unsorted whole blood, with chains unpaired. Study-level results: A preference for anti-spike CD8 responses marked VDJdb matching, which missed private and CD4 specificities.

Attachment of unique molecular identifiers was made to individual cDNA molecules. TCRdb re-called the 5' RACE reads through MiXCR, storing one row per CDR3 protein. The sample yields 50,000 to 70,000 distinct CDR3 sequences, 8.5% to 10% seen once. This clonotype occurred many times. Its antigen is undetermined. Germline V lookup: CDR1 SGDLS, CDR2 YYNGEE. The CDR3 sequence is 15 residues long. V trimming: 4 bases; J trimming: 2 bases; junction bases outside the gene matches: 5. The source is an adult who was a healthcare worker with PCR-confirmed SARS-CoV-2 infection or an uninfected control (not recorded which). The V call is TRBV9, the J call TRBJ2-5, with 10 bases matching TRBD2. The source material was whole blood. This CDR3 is CASSLRTSGQETQYF. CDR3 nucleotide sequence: TGTGCCAGCAGCCTCCGGACTAGCGGACAAGAGACCCAGTACTTC.